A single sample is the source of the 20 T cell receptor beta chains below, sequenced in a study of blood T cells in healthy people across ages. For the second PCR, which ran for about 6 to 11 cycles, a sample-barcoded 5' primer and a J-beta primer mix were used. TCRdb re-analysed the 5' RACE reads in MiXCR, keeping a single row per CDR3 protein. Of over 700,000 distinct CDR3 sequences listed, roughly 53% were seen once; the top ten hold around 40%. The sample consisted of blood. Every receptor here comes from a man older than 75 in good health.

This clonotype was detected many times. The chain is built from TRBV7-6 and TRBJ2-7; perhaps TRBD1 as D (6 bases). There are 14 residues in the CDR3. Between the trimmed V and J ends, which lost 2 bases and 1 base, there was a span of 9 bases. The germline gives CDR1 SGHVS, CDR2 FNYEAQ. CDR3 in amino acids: CASSLNTGSYEQYF. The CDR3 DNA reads TGTGCCAGCAGCTTAAACACAGGGTCCTACGAGCAGTACTTC.

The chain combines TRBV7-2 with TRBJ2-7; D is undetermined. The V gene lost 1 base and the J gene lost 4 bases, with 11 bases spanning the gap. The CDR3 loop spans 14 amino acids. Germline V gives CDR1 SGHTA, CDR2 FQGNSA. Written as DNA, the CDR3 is TGTGCCAGCAGCTTAGGATTGCAGTTATACGAGCAGTACTTC. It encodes CASSLGLQLYEQYF.

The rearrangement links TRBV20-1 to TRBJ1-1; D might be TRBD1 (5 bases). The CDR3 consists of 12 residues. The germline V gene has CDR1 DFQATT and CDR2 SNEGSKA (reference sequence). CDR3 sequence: CRASGGDTEAFF. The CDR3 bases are TGCAGGGCCAGTGGGGGGGACACTGAAGCTTTCTTT.

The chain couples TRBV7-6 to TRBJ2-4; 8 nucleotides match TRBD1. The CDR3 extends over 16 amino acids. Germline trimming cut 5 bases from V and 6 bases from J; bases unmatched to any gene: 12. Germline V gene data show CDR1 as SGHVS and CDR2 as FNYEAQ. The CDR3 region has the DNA TGTGCCAGCAGCCCAGAGACAGGGGCCTCGGGAAACATTCAGTACTTC. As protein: CASSPETGASGNIQYF.

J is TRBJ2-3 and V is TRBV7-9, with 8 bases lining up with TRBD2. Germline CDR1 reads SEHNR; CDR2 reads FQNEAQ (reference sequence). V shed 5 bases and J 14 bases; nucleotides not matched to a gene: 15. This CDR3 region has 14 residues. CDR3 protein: CASSLSGIDRYAYF. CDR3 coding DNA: TGTGCCAGCAGCCTTAGCGGGATCGACAGATACGCGTATTTT.

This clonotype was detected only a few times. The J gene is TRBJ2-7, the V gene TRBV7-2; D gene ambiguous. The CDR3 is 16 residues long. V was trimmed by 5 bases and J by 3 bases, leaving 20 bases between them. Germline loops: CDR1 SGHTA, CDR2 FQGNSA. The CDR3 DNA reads TGTGCCAGCAGCCCCCCCGGAAGGGCAGTTTACTACGAGCAGTACTTC. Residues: CASSPPGRAVYYEQYF.

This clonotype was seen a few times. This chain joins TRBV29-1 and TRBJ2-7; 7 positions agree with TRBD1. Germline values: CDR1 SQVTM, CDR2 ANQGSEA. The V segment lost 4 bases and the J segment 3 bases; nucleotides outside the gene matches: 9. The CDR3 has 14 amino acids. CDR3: CSVARGTAYYEQYF. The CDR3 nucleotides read TGCAGCGTTGCTAGGGGGACAGCATACTACGAGCAGTACTTC.

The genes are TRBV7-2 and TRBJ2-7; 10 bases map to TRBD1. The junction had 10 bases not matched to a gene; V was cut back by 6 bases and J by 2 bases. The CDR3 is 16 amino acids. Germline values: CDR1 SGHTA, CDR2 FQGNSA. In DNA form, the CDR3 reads TGTGCCAGCAGTTTTCCTGGGACAGGGGATCCCTACGAGCAGTACTTC. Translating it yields CASSFPGTGDPYEQYF.

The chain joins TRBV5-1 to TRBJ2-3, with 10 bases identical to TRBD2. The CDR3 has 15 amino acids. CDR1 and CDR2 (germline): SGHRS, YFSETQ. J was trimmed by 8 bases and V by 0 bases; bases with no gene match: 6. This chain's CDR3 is CASSLELAGAATQYF. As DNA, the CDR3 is TGCGCCAGCAGCTTGGAGCTAGCGGGAGCAGCTACGCAGTATTTT.

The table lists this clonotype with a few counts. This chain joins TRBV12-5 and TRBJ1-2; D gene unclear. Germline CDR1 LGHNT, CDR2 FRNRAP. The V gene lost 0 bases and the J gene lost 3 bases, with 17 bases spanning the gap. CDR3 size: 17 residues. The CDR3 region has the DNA TGTGCTAGTGGTTTGGTTCGGCCGTCTATTAGCGACTATGGCTACACCTTC. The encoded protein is CASGLVRPSISDYGYTF.

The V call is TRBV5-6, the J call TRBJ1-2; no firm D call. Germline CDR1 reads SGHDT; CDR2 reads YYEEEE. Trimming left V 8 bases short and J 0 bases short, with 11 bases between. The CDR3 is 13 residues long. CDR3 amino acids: CASLQISNYGYTF. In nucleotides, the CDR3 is TGTGCCAGTCTACAGATTTCTAACTATGGCTACACCTTC. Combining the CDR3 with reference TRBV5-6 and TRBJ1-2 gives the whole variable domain DAGVTQSPTHLIKTRGQQVTLRCSPKSGHDTVSWYQQALGQGPQFIFQYYEEEERQRGNFPDRFSGHQFPNYSSELNVNALLLGDSALYLCASLQISNYGYTFGSGTRLTVV.

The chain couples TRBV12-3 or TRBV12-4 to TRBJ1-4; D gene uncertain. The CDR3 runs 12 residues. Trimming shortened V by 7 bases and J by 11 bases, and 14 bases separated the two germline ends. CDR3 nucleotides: TGTGCCAGCACCCTACGGGGTTGGAAACTGTTTTTT. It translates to CASTLRGWKLFF.

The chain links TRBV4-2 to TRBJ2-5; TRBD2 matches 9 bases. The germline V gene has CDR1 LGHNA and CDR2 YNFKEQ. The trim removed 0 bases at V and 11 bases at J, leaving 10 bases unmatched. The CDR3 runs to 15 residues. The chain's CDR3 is CASSQDPASGTKQYF. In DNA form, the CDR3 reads TGTGCCAGCAGCCAAGATCCGGCTAGCGGGACCAAGCAGTACTTC.

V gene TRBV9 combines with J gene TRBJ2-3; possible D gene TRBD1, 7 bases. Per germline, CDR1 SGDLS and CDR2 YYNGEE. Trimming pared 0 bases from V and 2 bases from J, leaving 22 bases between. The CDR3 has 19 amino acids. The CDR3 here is CASSVGPQGTVRNTDTQYF. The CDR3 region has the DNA TGTGCCAGCAGCGTAGGTCCACAGGGGACTGTCCGAAACACAGATACGCAGTATTTT.

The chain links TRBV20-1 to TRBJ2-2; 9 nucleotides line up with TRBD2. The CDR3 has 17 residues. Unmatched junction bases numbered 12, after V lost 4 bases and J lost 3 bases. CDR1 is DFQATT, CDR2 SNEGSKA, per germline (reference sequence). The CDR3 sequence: CSATQGGAGGYTGELFF. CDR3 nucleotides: TGCAGTGCTACCCAGGGGGGAGCGGGAGGCTACACCGGGGAGCTGTTTTTT.

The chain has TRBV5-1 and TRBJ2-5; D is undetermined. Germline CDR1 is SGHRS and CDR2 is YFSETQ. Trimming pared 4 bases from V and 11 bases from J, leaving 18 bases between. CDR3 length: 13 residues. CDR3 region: CASSPGGHHGQYF. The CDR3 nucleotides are TGCGCCAGCAGCCCCGGCGGCCATCACGGGCAGTACTTC.

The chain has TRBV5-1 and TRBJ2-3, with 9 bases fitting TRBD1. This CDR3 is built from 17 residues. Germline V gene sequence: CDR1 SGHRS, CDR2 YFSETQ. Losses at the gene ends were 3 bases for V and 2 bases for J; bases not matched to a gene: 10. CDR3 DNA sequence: TGCGCCAGCAGCTACAGATCCGGGACAGGGAACACAGATACGCAGTATTTT. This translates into CASSYRSGTGNTDTQYF.

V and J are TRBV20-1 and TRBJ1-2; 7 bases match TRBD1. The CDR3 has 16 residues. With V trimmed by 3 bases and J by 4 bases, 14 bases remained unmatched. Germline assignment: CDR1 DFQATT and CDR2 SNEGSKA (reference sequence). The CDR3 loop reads CSARYRGLDNGYGYTF. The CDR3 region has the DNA TGCAGTGCTAGGTACAGGGGTTTAGATAACGGCTATGGCTACACCTTC.

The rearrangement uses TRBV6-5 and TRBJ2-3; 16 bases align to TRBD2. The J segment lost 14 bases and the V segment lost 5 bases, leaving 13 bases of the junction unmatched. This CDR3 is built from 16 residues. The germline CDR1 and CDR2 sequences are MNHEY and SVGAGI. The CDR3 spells CASSQGLAGGLSGAYF. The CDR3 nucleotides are TGTGCCAGCAGTCAGGGACTAGCGGGAGGGCTCTCGGGCGCGTATTTT.

This CDR3 reads CASSPTGGISYEQYF. The DNA of the CDR3 is TGTGCCAGCAGCCCGACGGGTGGCATCTCCTACGAGCAGTACTTC. The chain combines TRBV3-1 with TRBJ2-7; D not resolved. The CDR3 has 15 residues. Germline CDR1 and CDR2: LGHDT and YNNKEL (reference sequence). V was clipped by 4 bases and J by 0 bases, with 13 bases between them.